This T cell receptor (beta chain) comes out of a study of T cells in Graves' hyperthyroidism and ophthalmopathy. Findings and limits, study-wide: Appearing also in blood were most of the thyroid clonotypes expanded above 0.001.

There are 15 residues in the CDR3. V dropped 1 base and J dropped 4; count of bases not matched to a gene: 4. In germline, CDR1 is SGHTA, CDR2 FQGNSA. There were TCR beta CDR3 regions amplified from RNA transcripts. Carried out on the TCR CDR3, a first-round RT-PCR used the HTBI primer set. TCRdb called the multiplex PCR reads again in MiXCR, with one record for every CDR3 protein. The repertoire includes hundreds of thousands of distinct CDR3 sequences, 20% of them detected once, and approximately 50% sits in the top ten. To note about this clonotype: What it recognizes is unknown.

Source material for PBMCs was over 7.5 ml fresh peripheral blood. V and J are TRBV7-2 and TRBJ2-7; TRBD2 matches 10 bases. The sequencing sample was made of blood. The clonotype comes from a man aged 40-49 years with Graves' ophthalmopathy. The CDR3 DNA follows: TGTGCCAGCAGCTTAGTCGCTAGCGGGGGATACGAGCAGTACTTC. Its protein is CASSLVASGGYEQYF.